The entry below gives a single TCR beta chain sequence along with its context. Its antigen is not identified. This record belongs to a study of OX40 agonist ivuxolimab in advanced cancers. For the study at large: Partial responses were seen in three patients, one with hepatocellular carcinoma and two with cutaneous melanoma. Notes on the study in general: Average numbers of expanded clones were greater in CD8+ T cells than in CD4+.

Clones were read by immunoSEQ multiplex PCR, and TCRdb kept only the in-frame ones, dropping some. The sample lists tens of thousands of clones, 87% occurring once. The germline CDR1 and CDR2 sequences are SNHLY and FYNNEI. The V end lost 6 bases, the J end lost 2 bases, and 11 bases lay between the germline ends. The CDR3 is 13 amino acids. The sequences come from CD4+ or CD8+ T cells sorted from blood, collected in a trial of the OX40 agonist ivuxolimab. This clonotype was obtained from an adult with an advanced solid tumor such as melanoma, head and neck, liver or kidney cancer. The chain has TRBV2 and TRBJ2-7, with D maybe TRBD2 (6 bases). CDR3 sequence: CASRTGLPYEQYF. The CDR3 region has the DNA TGTGCCAGCAGGACGGGACTTCCCTACGAGCAGTACTTC.